The source of this T cell receptor beta chain is a study of OX40 agonist ivuxolimab in advanced cancers. The CDR3 is made up of 17 amino acids. Germline V gene lookup returns CDR1 LGHNT and CDR2 FRNRAP. V lost 0 bases, J lost 6 bases, and 10 bases stayed unmatched. Generated by immunoSEQ multiplex PCR, the TCRdb table keeps only in-frame clones and is missing some. The data contain fewer than 95,000 clones, about 82% of them singletons. The rearrangement joins TRBV12-5 to TRBJ1-5, with 8 nucleotides matching TRBD1. This TCR came from an adult with an advanced solid tumor such as melanoma, head and neck, liver or kidney cancer. This sample comprised CD4+ or CD8+ T cells sorted from blood, obtained in a trial of the OX40 agonist ivuxolimab. CDR3 nucleotide sequence: TGTGCTAGTGGTTTGGTATTGGGCAGGGGGCAGAGTCAGCCCCAGCATTTT. The encoded protein is CASGLVLGRGQSQPQHF.